This passage covers 21 T cell receptor beta chains from one sample sequenced in a study of cytomegalovirus exposure and HLA in healthy donors. PCR primers comprised 60 Vbeta and 13 Jbeta primers. TCRdb's copy holds only in-frame clones and misses some; the assay was immunoSEQ multiplex PCR. The data show fewer than 200,000 clones, with approximately 72% seen just once and 2.5% held by the top ten. The sample consisted of PBMCs. The receptors were sampled from a human donor in good health.

The J gene is TRBJ1-2, the V gene TRBV19, with D possibly TRBD1 on 6 matching bases. CDR1 and CDR2 (germline): LNHDA, SQIVND (reference sequence). Trimming stripped 2 bases from V and 2 bases from J, with 18 bases between. The CDR3 is made up of 17 amino acids. CDR3 sequence reads: CASSIRQVMGFNYGYTF. The CDR3 DNA reads TGTGCCAGTAGTATAAGACAGGTCATGGGTTTCAACTATGGCTACACCTTC.

This rearrangement joins TRBV7-6 to TRBJ2-7, with D maybe TRBD1 (5 bases). CDR1 and CDR2 from the germline V gene are SGHVS and FNYEAQ. The CDR3 totals 13 residues. Trimming removed 6 bases from V and 6 bases from J, with 15 bases in between. The DNA for the CDR3 is TGTGCCAGCAGACCAACTCAGGGCAGCGAGCAGTACTTC. Translated: CASRPTQGSEQYF.

The V gene is TRBV7-2, the J gene TRBJ2-7, with D perhaps TRBD1 (5 bases). Per germline, CDR1 SGHTA and CDR2 FQGNSA. Trimming left V 2 bases short and J 7 bases short, with 9 bases between. This CDR3 is built from 12 residues. The DNA of the CDR3 is TGTGCCAGCAGCTTACAGGGTGGGGAGCAGTACTTC. This encodes CASSLQGGEQYF.

Only one count was recorded for this clone. The V call is TRBV5-6, the J call TRBJ1-2; TRBD1 is a possible D gene (6 bases). The germline gives CDR1 SGHDT, CDR2 YYEEEE. CDR3 size: 14 residues. Trimming took 0 bases from V and 7 from J, leaving 13 bases between them. CDR3 nucleotide sequence: TGTGCCAGCAGCTTGGGTCCCAGGGGAACTGGCTACACCTTC. It codes for CASSLGPRGTGYTF.

V usage is TRBV7-8 and J usage is TRBJ2-5, with TRBD1 identical over 11 bases. CDR1 SGHVS and CDR2 FQNEAQ come from the germline V gene. The trim removed 8 bases at V and 5 bases at J, leaving 13 bases unmatched. CDR3 length: 16 amino acids. Written as DNA, the CDR3 is TGTGCCAGCCTATCCCGCGGGACAGGGGGTTTGGAGACCCAGTACTTC. Encoded protein: CASLSRGTGGLETQYF.

CDR3 in DNA: TGTGCCAGCAGCTCCATCCTACAGGGAAGCACAGATACGCAGTATTTT. This codes for CASSSILQGSTDTQYF. The chain recombines TRBV7-9 with TRBJ2-3, with a weak D call TRBD1 (6 bases). V lost 4 bases to trimming and J lost 0 bases, with 14 bases between them. The CDR3 contains 16 residues. Germline V gives CDR1 SEHNR, CDR2 FQNEAQ (reference sequence). Looking up the rest from reference TRBV7-9 and TRBJ2-3 gives the full variable domain: DTGVSQNPRHKITKRGQNVTFRCDPISEHNRLYWYRQTLGQGPEFLTYFQNEAQLEKSRLLSDRFSAERPKGSFSTLEIQRTEQGDSAMYLCASSSILQGSTDTQYFGPGTRLTVL.

This clone was recorded once. V and J are TRBV6-1 and TRBJ2-5; weak D call: TRBD2 (5 bases). Trimming took 3 bases from V and 2 from J, leaving 13 bases between them. Germline values: CDR1 MNHNS, CDR2 SASEGT. CDR3 size: 15 residues. CDR3 residues: CASSDDLREQETQYF. In DNA form, the CDR3 reads TGTGCCAGCAGTGACGATTTGAGGGAACAAGAGACCCAGTACTTC.

V usage is TRBV4-3 and J usage is TRBJ1-4; TRBD1 matches 10 bases. Germline-derived CDR1 and CDR2 are LGHNA and YSLEER. The V segment lost 0 bases and the J segment 2 bases; nucleotides outside the gene matches: 15. The CDR3 runs to 21 residues. This CDR3 reads CASSQERYLGTGVATNEKLFF. Written as DNA, the CDR3 is TGCGCCAGCAGCCAAGAACGGTATCTAGGGACAGGGGTTGCTACTAATGAAAAACTGTTTTTT.

The rearrangement joins TRBV5-1 to TRBJ2-1; TRBD2 matches at 9 bases. This CDR3 is built from 18 residues. V was clipped by 0 bases and J by 1 base; unmatched bases: 8. The germline CDR1 and CDR2 sequences are SGHRS and YFSETQ. The CDR3 region has the DNA TGCGCCAGCAGCTTGGGGGCGGGGGGGGCCGCATCCTACAATGAGCAGTTCTTC. It encodes CASSLGAGGAASYNEQFF.

The chain has TRBV4-1 and TRBJ2-5, with a tentative D call TRBD2 (5 bases). CDR1 MGHRA and CDR2 YSYEKL come from the germline V gene. CDR3 length: 16 amino acids. The germline V and J ends were trimmed by 0 bases and 2 bases, with 13 bases remaining between them. CDR3 bases: TGCGCCAGCAGCCAAGATCAAGGAGGCCTGCAAGAGACCCAGTACTTC. This encodes CASSQDQGGLQETQYF.

This clone has only a few counts. V is TRBV5-4 and J is TRBJ1-1; D call uncertain. Germline assignment: CDR1 SGHNT and CDR2 YYREEE (reference sequence). With 0 bases removed from V and 6 bases from J, the gap between germline ends came to 12 bases. The CDR3 spans 14 residues. This chain's CDR3 is CASSLGLDAAEAFF. CDR3 DNA: TGTGCCAGCAGCTTGGGACTTGACGCTGCTGAAGCTTTCTTT.

Notes on this clone: Possible read error: a much larger clone is one base away. V gene TRBV7-6 combines with J gene TRBJ1-1; 10 bases are shared with TRBD1. Unmatched junction bases numbered 2, after V lost 3 bases and J lost 4 bases. This CDR3 has 14 residues. The V gene's germline CDR1 is SGHVS and CDR2 FNYEAQ. The CDR3: CASSFRDRGTEAFF. In nucleotides, the CDR3 is TGTGCCAGCAGCTTCCGGGACAGGGGCACTGAAGCTTTCTTT. The entire variable domain, with the rest obtained from reference TRBV7-6 and TRBJ1-1, is as follows: GAGVSQSPRYKVTKRGQDVALRCDPISGHVSLYWYRQALGQGPEFLTYFNYEAQQDKSGLPNDRFSAERPEGSISTLTIQRTEQRDSAMYRCASSFRDRGTEAFFGQGTRLTVV.

This chain uses TRBV10-3 with TRBJ2-1; 10 nucleotides agree with TRBD2. There are 14 residues in the CDR3. Germline CDR1 is ENHRY and CDR2 is SYGVKD. Germline trimming cut 9 bases from V and 2 bases from J; bases unmatched to any gene: 4. Here the CDR3 reads CAIVSGGAYNEQFF. The CDR3 DNA is TGTGCCATAGTAAGCGGGGGGGCCTACAATGAGCAGTTCTTC.

V and J are TRBV9 and TRBJ2-3, with a tentative D call TRBD1 (10 bases). Germline lookup yields CDR1 SGDLS and CDR2 YYNGEE. V was cut by 0 bases and J by 5 bases, with 22 bases left in between. The CDR3 consists of 18 residues. The CDR3 reads CASSVGQGAGGAGDTQYF. Written as DNA, the CDR3 is TGTGCCAGCAGCGTAGGACAGGGGGCGGGGGGGGCGGGAGATACGCAGTATTTT. The full variable domain, its missing parts supplied by reference TRBV9 and TRBJ2-3, is DSGVTQTPKHLITATGQRVTLRCSPRSGDLSVYWYQQSLDQGLQFLIQYYNGEERAKGNILERFSAQQFPDLHSELNLSSLELGDSALYFCASSVGQGAGGAGDTQYFGPGTRLTVL.

The sample holds a few counts of this clone. The V gene is TRBV5-1, the J gene TRBJ2-7; no reliable D call. This CDR3 contains 14 residues. V shed 4 bases and J shed 0 bases, with 11 bases lying between them. Germline values: CDR1 SGHRS, CDR2 YFSETQ. The CDR3 is CASSEVSSSYEQYF. The CDR3 region has the DNA TGCGCCAGCAGCGAGGTTTCAAGCTCCTACGAGCAGTACTTC.

The rearrangement uses TRBV19 and TRBJ2-1; no clear D gene. This CDR3 spans 13 amino acids. Per germline, CDR1 LNHDA and CDR2 SQIVND (reference sequence). Trimming shortened V by 10 bases and J by 6 bases, and 16 bases separated the two germline ends. CDR3 amino acids: CATSPSFPNEQFF. CDR3 bases: TGTGCCACCTCCCCGAGTTTCCCCAATGAGCAGTTCTTC.

J is TRBJ1-5 and V is TRBV5-1; maybe TRBD1 (5 bases). Germline assignment: CDR1 SGHRS and CDR2 YFSETQ. With 0 bases removed from V and 2 bases from J, the gap between germline ends came to 9 bases. CDR3 length: 15 residues. The CDR3 reads CASSLAGYGNQPQHF. In DNA form, the CDR3 reads TGCGCCAGCAGCTTGGCAGGGTACGGCAATCAGCCCCAGCATTTT.

The chain has TRBV7-6 and TRBJ2-5, with 9 bases lining up with TRBD1. Judging by the DNA end, TRBJ2-7 fits better; the J call may be wrong. CDR3 length equals 15 residues. CDR1 and CDR2 from the germline V gene are SGHVS and FNYEAQ. The CDR3 DNA sequence: TGTGCCAGCACCCTAGGCCCGGGACAGGGTTACGAGCAGTACTTC. It codes for CASTLGPGQGYEQYF.

This chain joins TRBV19 and TRBJ2-7; perhaps TRBD2 as D (6 bases). Germline V lookup: CDR1 LNHDA, CDR2 SQIVND (reference sequence). CDR3 length: 13 residues. The V gene lost 10 bases and the J gene lost 4 bases, with 17 bases spanning the gap. The CDR3 protein is CATRTGGEYEQYF. CDR3 DNA sequence: TGTGCCACCCGGACCGGGGGTGAATACGAGCAGTACTTC.

The rearrangement uses TRBV5-5 and TRBJ2-3, with D uncertain. V gave up 2 bases and J gave up 4 bases, with 8 bases separating them. This CDR3 contains 13 residues. From germline, CDR1 is SGHKS and CDR2 YYEKEE (reference sequence). CDR3 region: CASSFELSDTQYF. The CDR3 coding sequence is TGTGCCAGCAGCTTTGAGCTGTCAGATACGCAGTATTTT.

There are a few counts of this clone. V is TRBV4-3 and J is TRBJ2-7, with D maybe TRBD1 (5 bases). Trimming shortened V by 3 bases and J by 3 bases, and 15 bases separated the two germline ends. CDR1 is LGHNA and CDR2 is YSLEER in the germline V gene. CDR3 size: 15 residues. The chain's CDR3 is CASSQWLGPLYEQYF. CDR3 in DNA: TGCGCCAGCAGCCAGTGGCTGGGGCCTCTCTACGAGCAGTACTTC.